One sample yielded the 21 T cell receptor beta chains listed below, sequenced in a study of cytomegalovirus exposure and HLA in healthy donors. The PCR was carried out with 60 Vbeta primers and 13 Jbeta primers. The data were produced by immunoSEQ multiplex PCR, yet TCRdb's version contains in-frame clones alone and is incomplete. The table lists under 130,000 clones, 70% to 80% of them singletons, with 1.3% in the top ten. Sequencing was performed on PBMCs. The origin of the receptors is a man aged 35 to 55 in good health and CMV-seronegative.

This chain uses TRBV10-2 with TRBJ2-7; 7 bases are shared with TRBD1. CDR3 length: 15 amino acids. Germline CDR1 is WSHSY and CDR2 is SAAADI. The V gene end was trimmed by 1 base and the J gene end by 5 bases; junction bases not matched to a gene: 8. CDR3: CASSEYMTGSDEQYF. The CDR3 DNA follows: TGCGCCAGCAGTGAGTATATGACAGGGTCTGACGAGCAGTACTTC.

The chain uses TRBV5-4 and TRBJ1-1; 7 nucleotides align to TRBD1. V gave up 3 bases and J gave up 0 bases; unmatched junction bases: 8. Germline assignment: CDR1 SGHNT and CDR2 YYREEE (reference sequence). This CDR3 is 16 amino acids long. CDR3 in amino acids: CASSWKPGQLNTEAFF. The CDR3 DNA follows: TGTGCCAGCAGCTGGAAACCGGGACAGTTGAACACTGAAGCTTTCTTT.

V usage is TRBV21-1 and J usage is TRBJ2-7; the D call of TRBD1 is as the table states it, not checked on the DNA. TRBV21-1 is given as a pseudogene. The CDR3 is 15 residues long. This CDR3 reads CASSKVTGVFYEQYF. In DNA form, the CDR3 reads TGTGCCAGCAGCAAAGTGACAGGGGTGTTTTACGAGCAGTACTTC.

The chain joins TRBV7-2 to TRBJ2-1; the D gene is possibly TRBD2 (6 bases). Trimming took 1 base from V and 4 from J, leaving 11 bases between them. Germline V lookup: CDR1 SGHTA, CDR2 FQGNSA. The CDR3 spans 15 residues. CDR3 bases: TGTGCCAGCAGCTTAGTTTTCGGGAGTTACAATGAGCAGTTCTTC. This sequence encodes CASSLVFGSYNEQFF.

V and J are TRBV9 and TRBJ1-3; no definite D call. V was cut by 4 bases and J by 4 bases, with 18 bases left in between. The CDR3 covers 16 residues. Looked up from germline, CDR1 is SGDLS and CDR2 is YYNGEE. Here the CDR3 reads CASSTRGAAFGNTIYF. CDR3 bases: TGTGCCAGCAGCACCCGAGGAGCGGCGTTCGGAAACACCATATATTTT.

This clone was seen only once. The gene calls are TRBV18 and TRBJ2-1; 9 nucleotides agree with TRBD1. Germline V lookup: CDR1 KGHSH, CDR2 LQKENI. The CDR3 has 15 residues. V was pared by 3 bases and J by 5 bases, with 5 bases of the junction left unmatched. The CDR3: CASSPQGTGHNEQFF. The CDR3 DNA is TGTGCCAGCTCACCTCAGGGGACAGGGCACAATGAGCAGTTCTTC.

The genes are TRBV5-1 and TRBJ2-5, with D maybe TRBD1 (6 bases). CDR3 length: 15 amino acids. V was clipped by 5 bases and J by 5 bases, with 19 bases between them. CDR1 is SGHRS, CDR2 YFSETQ, per germline. The CDR3 region has the DNA TGCGCCAGCAGTATCGTTAAACAGGGTCGGGAGACCCAGTACTTC. Protein product: CASSIVKQGRETQYF.

This clone was observed a handful of times. The chain links TRBV7-2 to TRBJ2-3; 13 nucleotides agree with TRBD2. Germline loops: CDR1 SGHTA, CDR2 FQGNSA. V trimming: 5 bases; J trimming: 1 base; junction bases outside the gene matches: 9. The CDR3 totals 18 residues. The CDR3 protein is CASSHRTSGSWGTDTQYF. The CDR3 DNA is TGTGCCAGCAGCCACCGGACTAGCGGGAGTTGGGGCACAGATACGCAGTATTTT.

This clone was observed a few times. The rearrangement links TRBV5-1 to TRBJ2-2; D possibly corresponds to TRBD2 (6 bases). Trimming pared 2 bases from V and 9 bases from J, leaving 17 bases between. Germline lookup yields CDR1 SGHRS and CDR2 YFSETQ. This CDR3 has 15 amino acids. The CDR3 DNA sequence: TGCGCCAGCAGCTTCGGGTTGGGGGGTTCCAGGGAGCTGTTTTTT. Its translation is CASSFGLGGSRELFF.

The chain uses TRBV4-1 and TRBJ1-1; TRBD1 matches 8 bases. V lost 4 bases to trimming and J lost 5 bases; unmatched junction nucleotides: 12. The CDR3 sequence is 16 residues long. The germline CDR1 and CDR2 sequences are MGHRA and YSYEKL. CDR3 loop: CASSPSRQGARTEAFF. CDR3 sequence (DNA): TGCGCCAGCAGCCCTAGCCGCCAGGGGGCGCGGACTGAAGCTTTCTTT.

The rearrangement joins TRBV7-2 to TRBJ2-3; D possibly corresponds to TRBD2 (6 bases). V was cut by 5 bases and J by 4 bases, with 10 bases left in between. CDR1 and CDR2 from the germline V gene are SGHTA and FQGNSA. This CDR3 has 13 amino acids. CDR3 region: CASSRGLPDTQYF. CDR3 nucleotides: TGTGCCAGCAGCAGGGGACTCCCAGATACGCAGTATTTT.

V gene TRBV27 combines with J gene TRBJ2-7, with D perhaps TRBD1 (5 bases). The CDR3 is 16 amino acids. Trimming shortened V by 3 bases and J by 3 bases, and 18 bases separated the two germline ends. CDR1 and CDR2 from the germline V gene are MNHEY and SMNVEV (reference sequence). Here the CDR3 reads CASSFHLVGDGYEQYF. CDR3 in DNA: TGTGCCAGCAGTTTCCATCTAGTAGGGGATGGCTACGAGCAGTACTTC.

The chain employs TRBV7-6 and TRBJ2-7, with D perhaps TRBD1 (6 bases). The CDR3 is 12 residues long. The V end was cut by 1 base, the J end by 5 bases, with 6 bases between. Looked up from germline, CDR1 is SGHVS and CDR2 is FNYEAQ. The CDR3 DNA reads as TGTGCCAGCAGCTTAGGGACAGACGAGCAGTACTTC. This codes for CASSLGTDEQYF.

This clone showed up just once. The V call is TRBV5-8, the J call TRBJ1-4, with 7 nucleotides matching TRBD1. J gave up 5 bases and V 5 bases, and 6 bases lay outside the gene matches. In germline, CDR1 is SGHTS, CDR2 YDEGEE. This CDR3 spans 14 amino acids. The CDR3 here is CASRWGQINEKLFF. In DNA form, the CDR3 reads TGTGCCAGCAGATGGGGACAGATAAATGAAAAACTGTTTTTT.

The chain combines TRBV18 with TRBJ1-1; the D gene is possibly TRBD1 (6 bases). V lost 2 bases and J lost 2, with 12 bases in between. The CDR3 contains 15 residues. Germline V gives CDR1 KGHSH, CDR2 LQKENI. Here the CDR3 reads CASSPVGTHNTEAFF. The CDR3 nucleotides are TGTGCCAGCTCACCAGTCGGGACACATAACACTGAAGCTTTCTTT.

V gene TRBV27 combines with J gene TRBJ2-1; 12 positions agree with TRBD2. Germline V lookup: CDR1 MNHEY, CDR2 SMNVEV (reference sequence). This CDR3 spans 17 amino acids. V was clipped by 2 bases and J by 9 bases; unmatched bases: 11. Here the CDR3 reads CASSLAPPTSGSGEQFF. In DNA form, the CDR3 reads TGTGCCAGCAGTTTAGCCCCCCCGACTAGCGGGAGCGGTGAGCAGTTCTTC.

This clone was seen more than once but under ten times. This chain connects TRBV30 to TRBJ1-3; 9 bases map to TRBD1. The CDR3 runs to 15 residues. From germline, CDR1 is GTSNPN and CDR2 SVGIG (reference sequence). Trimming took 3 bases from V and 4 from J; bases not matched to a gene: 7. Written as DNA, the CDR3 is TGTGCCTGGAGGAGGACAGGGGATATAGGAAACACCATATATTTT. This translates into CAWRRTGDIGNTIYF.

The J gene is TRBJ1-2, the V gene TRBV27, with 9 bases lining up with TRBD1. CDR1 and CDR2 from the germline V gene are MNHEY and SMNVEV (reference sequence). The CDR3 has 14 amino acids. The V segment lost 5 bases and the J segment 7 bases; nucleotides outside the gene matches: 8. CDR3: CASSPPDRGFGYTF. For the CDR3, the DNA is TGTGCCAGCAGTCCCCCGGACAGGGGATTTGGCTACACCTTC.

The chain recombines TRBV7-2 with TRBJ2-5, with 7 nucleotides matching TRBD2. This CDR3 spans 15 amino acids. From germline, CDR1 is SGHTA and CDR2 FQGNSA. V trimming: 4 bases; J trimming: 5 bases; junction bases outside the gene matches: 10. In DNA form, the CDR3 reads TGTGCCAGCAGCTGGGACCCGACTAGCTTGGAGACCCAGTACTTC. It codes for CASSWDPTSLETQYF.

The rearrangement uses TRBV29-1 and TRBJ2-4; 9 bases are shared with TRBD1. Germline loops: CDR1 SQVTM, CDR2 ANQGSEA. V shed 6 bases, J shed 2 bases, and the junction held 5 bases outside the gene matches. This CDR3 comprises 14 residues. The CDR3: CSVTNRGPKNIQYF. The CDR3 DNA reads as TGCAGCGTCACTAACAGGGGGCCCAAAAACATTCAGTACTTC.

The chain carries TRBV6-6 and TRBJ1-5; no definite D call. CDR3 length: 13 residues. Germline V CDR1 and CDR2: MNHNY, SVGAGI (reference sequence). DNA of the CDR3: TGTGCTACAATCGACAATAGCAATCAGCCCCAGCATTTT. Its translation is CATIDNSNQPQHF.